The 10 T cell receptor beta chains below come from one sample, sequenced in a study of T cell clones after liver transplantation. Profiled with immunoSEQ multiplex PCR; TCRdb holds only in-frame clones, not every one. The sample consists of 65,000 to 80,000 clones, 80% of them appearing once. The sequenced sample was CD4+ T cells from blood, obtained before liver transplant. The origin of the receptors is a human donor who received a liver transplant.

The genes are TRBV5-1 and TRBJ2-1; 14 positions agree with TRBD2. Looked up from germline, CDR1 is SGHRS and CDR2 is YFSETQ. This CDR3 has 17 residues. J lost 5 bases, V lost 4 bases, and 8 bases had no gene match. CDR3 nucleotide sequence: TGCGCCAGCAGCCTAGGGACTAGCGGGAGTAGGGACAATGAGCAGTTCTTC. It is translated as CASSLGTSGSRDNEQFF. Using reference TRBV5-1 and TRBJ2-1 for the parts outside the CDR3, the full variable domain is KAGVTQTPRYLIKTRGQQVTLSCSPISGHRSVSWYQQTPGQGLQFLFEYFSETQRNKGNFPGRFSGRQFSNSRSEMNVSTLELGDSALYLCASSLGTSGSRDNEQFFGPGTRLTVL.

This chain uses TRBV28 with TRBJ2-1; 12 bases match TRBD2. Germline V CDR1 and CDR2: MDHEN, SYDVKM. CDR3 length: 18 residues. V lost 7 bases to trimming and J lost 0 bases; unmatched junction nucleotides: 10. The CDR3 loop reads CASNQLAGGQSSYNEQFF. CDR3 bases: TGTGCCAGCAACCAACTAGCGGGAGGCCAGAGCTCCTACAATGAGCAGTTCTTC.

V is TRBV19 and J is TRBJ2-7; D may be TRBD1 or TRBD2 (5 bases each). Germline V gene sequence: CDR1 LNHDA, CDR2 SQIVND (reference sequence). The V and J ends lost 3 bases and 0 bases respectively, with 12 bases between them. The CDR3 contains 15 residues. The CDR3 is CASSIPGPRSYEQYF. The CDR3 coding sequence is TGTGCCAGTAGTATTCCGGGACCTCGCTCCTACGAGCAGTACTTC.

This chain joins TRBV19 and TRBJ2-3; D gene ambiguous. The CDR3 sequence is 12 residues long. The V gene lost 6 bases and the J gene lost 4 bases, with 8 bases spanning the gap. From germline, CDR1 is LNHDA and CDR2 SQIVND (reference sequence). The CDR3 nucleotides are TGTGCCAGTAGGACGAGGTCAGATACGCAGTATTTT. It specifies CASRTRSDTQYF.

The chain couples TRBV10-3 to TRBJ2-7, with TRBD1 matching over 7 bases. V lost 4 bases and J lost 3; bases outside the gene matches: 9. The CDR3 loop spans 15 amino acids. CDR1 is ENHRY, CDR2 SYGVKD, per germline. CDR3 coding DNA: TGTGCCATCAGTGGGTCGACAGGGTGGGGCTACGAGCAGTACTTC. This sequence encodes CAISGSTGWGYEQYF.

This clone was observed a few times. V gene TRBV2 combines with J gene TRBJ1-2; 8 bases align to TRBD1. V dropped 6 bases and J dropped 4; count of bases not matched to a gene: 4. There are 13 residues in the CDR3. The germline CDR1 and CDR2 sequences are SNHLY and FYNNEI. This CDR3 is CASRKGQAYGYTF. For the CDR3, the DNA is TGTGCCAGCAGGAAGGGACAGGCCTATGGCTACACCTTC.

The genes are TRBV27 and TRBJ2-7; weak D call: TRBD2 (5 bases). From germline, CDR1 is MNHEY and CDR2 SMNVEV (reference sequence). CDR3 length: 15 amino acids. Trimming took 2 bases from V and 3 from J, leaving 14 bases between them. The CDR3 DNA reads TGTGCCAGCAGTTTACGAGTAGCGTCAGTCTACGAGCAGTACTTC. Its translation: CASSLRVASVYEQYF.

The chain employs TRBV5-1 and TRBJ2-6; D is perhaps TRBD1 or TRBD2 (6 bases each). The CDR3 length is 17 residues. The V and J ends lost 2 bases and 1 base respectively, with 13 bases between them. The germline V gene encodes CDR1 SGHRS and CDR2 YFSETQ. Here the CDR3 reads CASSFSLGGSGANVLTF. In nucleotides, the CDR3 is TGCGCCAGCAGCTTTTCCTTAGGGGGGTCTGGGGCCAACGTCCTGACTTTC.

This clone was seen many times. The chain has TRBV5-1 and TRBJ1-2; D is undetermined. The V gene's germline CDR1 is SGHRS and CDR2 YFSETQ. The ends were cut back, 4 bases at V and 6 bases at J, with 10 bases in the middle. CDR3 length equals 12 residues. CDR3 sequence (DNA): TGCGCCAGCAGCGCAACAGCGGATGGCTACACCTTC. Its protein is CASSATADGYTF.

The chain carries TRBV4-3 and TRBJ2-7; unclear D gene. V lost 1 base and J lost 0, with 4 bases in between. The germline V gene encodes CDR1 LGHNA and CDR2 YSLEER. CDR3 size: 13 residues. CDR3: CASSQVVSYEQYF. The DNA of the CDR3 is TGCGCCAGCAGCCAAGTTGTCTCCTACGAGCAGTACTTC.